The TCR beta chain described here comes from a study of beta chain features in type 1 diabetes. On the study more broadly: When patients were set against healthy donors, age, gender and cell yields were similar. General study points: There was a moderate but significant shortening of TCRB CDR3s in all four CD4+ subsets of Type 1 diabetes patients.

Once sorted, every population was more than 95% pure. The CDR3 length is 15 residues. Germline CDR1 is SGDLS and CDR2 is YYNGEE. Trimming cost V 0 bases and J 8 bases; bases outside gene matches: 5. Since all of the isolated RNA was reverse transcribed, expressed TCRB transcripts were what got sequenced. The data were produced by immunoSEQ multiplex PCR, yet TCRdb's version contains in-frame clones alone and is incomplete. The sample gives over 600,000 clones, roughly 12% of which show up once; over 0.1% is in the top ten. In regard to this clone: Its specificity is unknown.

This chain uses TRBV9 with TRBJ2-1; TRBD2 aligns across 10 bases. The TCR originated in a man aged 25 to 40 with type 1 diabetes. Material: naive CD4+ T cells from blood. The CDR3 bases are TGTGCCAGCAGCGTAGGGACTAGCGGAGTCCATGAGCAGTTCTTC. Translation gives CASSVGTSGVHEQFF.